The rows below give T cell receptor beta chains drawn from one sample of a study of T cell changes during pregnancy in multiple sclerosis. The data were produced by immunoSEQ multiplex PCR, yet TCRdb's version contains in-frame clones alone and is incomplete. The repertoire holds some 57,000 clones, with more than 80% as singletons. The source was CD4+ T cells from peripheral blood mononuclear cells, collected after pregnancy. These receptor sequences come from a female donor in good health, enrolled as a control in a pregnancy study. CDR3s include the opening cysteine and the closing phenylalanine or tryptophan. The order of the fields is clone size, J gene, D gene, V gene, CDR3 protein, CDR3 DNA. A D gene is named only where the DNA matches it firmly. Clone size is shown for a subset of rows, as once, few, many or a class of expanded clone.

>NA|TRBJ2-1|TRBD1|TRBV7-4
CASSAAGTGAYNEQFF
TGTGCCAGCAGCGCGGCCGGGACAGGCGCCTACAATGAGCAGTTCTTC
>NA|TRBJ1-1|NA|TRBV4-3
CASSFRGIPSTEAFF
TGCGCCAGCAGCTTTCGAGGGATCCCGAGCACTGAAGCTTTCTTT
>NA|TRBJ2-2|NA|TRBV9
CASSLGLSDTGELFF
TGTGCCAGCAGCCTCGGACTATCGGACACCGGGGAGCTGTTTTTT
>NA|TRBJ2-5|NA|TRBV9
CASSVSLSTQETQYF
TGTGCCAGCAGCGTATCATTAAGTACACAAGAGACCCAGTACTTC
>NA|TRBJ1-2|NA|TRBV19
CASRNDRLYGYTF
TGTGCCAGTAGGAACGACAGACTCTATGGCTACACCTTC
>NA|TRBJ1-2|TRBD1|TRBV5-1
CASSWTGQGSDGYTF
TGCGCCAGCAGCTGGACGGGACAGGGGAGCGATGGCTACACCTTC
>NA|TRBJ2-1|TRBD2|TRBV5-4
CASSLEGLAGAGGYNEQFF
TGTGCCAGCAGCTTGGAGGGACTAGCGGGGGCAGGGGGGTACAATGAGCAGTTCTTC
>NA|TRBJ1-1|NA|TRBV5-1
CASREQRNTEAFF
TGCGCCAGCAGGGAACAGAGAAACACTGAAGCTTTCTTT
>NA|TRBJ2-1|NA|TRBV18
CASSPRFGKSYNEQFF
TGTGCCAGCTCACCACGTTTCGGGAAATCCTACAATGAGCAGTTCTTC
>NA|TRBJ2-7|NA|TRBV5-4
CASSATGGAPYEQYF
TGTGCCAGCAGCGCCACCGGAGGGGCACCCTACGAGCAGTACTTC
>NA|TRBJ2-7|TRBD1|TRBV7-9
CASSLGQAPYEQYF
TGTGCCAGCAGCTTGGGACAGGCCCCCTACGAGCAGTACTTC
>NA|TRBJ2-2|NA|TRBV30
CAWSPGTPRLANTGELFF
TGTGCCTGGAGTCCCGGGACACCAAGATTGGCGAACACCGGGGAGCTGTTTTTT
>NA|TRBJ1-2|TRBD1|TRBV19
CASSVRQGNYGYTF
TGTGCCAGTTCCGTTCGACAGGGGAACTATGGCTACACCTTC
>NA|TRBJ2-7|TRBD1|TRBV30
CAWSKGGSLYEQYF
TGTGCCTGGAGTAAAGGGGGCAGTCTCTACGAGCAGTACTTC
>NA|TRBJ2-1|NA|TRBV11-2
CASSLDREFDEQFF
TGTGCCAGCAGCTTAGACAGGGAATTCGATGAGCAGTTCTTC
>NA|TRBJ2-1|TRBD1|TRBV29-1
CSVEPGTGRDNEQFF
TGCAGCGTTGAACCCGGGACAGGGAGGGACAATGAGCAGTTCTTC
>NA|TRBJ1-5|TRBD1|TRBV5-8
CASSLRWGQGVQPQHF
TGTGCCAGCAGCTTGCGTTGGGGACAGGGGGTTCAGCCCCAGCATTTT
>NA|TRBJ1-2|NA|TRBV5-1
CASSPMGAGGYTF
TGCGCCAGTTCCCCCATGGGGGCCGGGGGCTACACCTTC
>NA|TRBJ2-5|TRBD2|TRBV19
CASSTGLAGQETQYF
TGTGCCAGTAGTACGGGACTAGCGGGGCAAGAGACCCAGTACTTC
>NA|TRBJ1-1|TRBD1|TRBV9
CASSVSIVGQGSDEAFF
TGTGCCAGCAGCGTCTCTATCGTCGGACAGGGGTCAGATGAAGCTTTCTTT
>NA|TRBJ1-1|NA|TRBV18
CASSQYIEAFF
TGTGCCAGCTCTCAGTATATAGAAGCTTTCTTT
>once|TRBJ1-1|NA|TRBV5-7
CASSLAGGRGGTEAFF
TGTGCCAGCAGCTTGGCCGGGGGGAGGGGAGGTACTGAAGCTTTCTTT
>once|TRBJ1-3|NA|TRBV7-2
CASSLGQSSGNTIYF
TGTGCCAGCAGTTTAGGACAGTCCTCTGGAAACACCATATATTTT
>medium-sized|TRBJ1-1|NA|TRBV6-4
CASRRDEIGNTEAFF
TGTGCCAGCAGGCGGGATGAGATTGGGAACACTGAAGCTTTCTTT
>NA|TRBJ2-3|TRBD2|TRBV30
CASWDRAGRTDTQYF
TGTGCCTCCTGGGACCGAGCGGGGCGAACAGATACGCAGTATTTT
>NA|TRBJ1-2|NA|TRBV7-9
CASSPRAGGVNYGYTF
TGTGCCAGCAGCCCCCGAGCGGGAGGGGTGAACTATGGCTACACCTTC
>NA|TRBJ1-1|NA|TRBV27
CASSLTGNTEAFF
TGTGCCAGCAGTTTAACAGGGAACACTGAAGCTTTCTTT
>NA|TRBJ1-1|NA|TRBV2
CASSVEGRFTEAFF
TGTGCCAGCAGTGTGGAGGGACGCTTCACTGAAGCTTTCTTT
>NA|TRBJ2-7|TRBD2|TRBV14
CASIVGGSYEQYF
TGTGCCAGCATTGTCGGGGGGTCCTACGAGCAGTACTTC
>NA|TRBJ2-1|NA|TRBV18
CASSPPGQWVYNEQFF
TGTGCCAGCTCACCACCGGGACAATGGGTATACAATGAGCAGTTCTTC
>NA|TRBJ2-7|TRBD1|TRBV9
CASSGTGSSYEQYF
TGTGCCAGCAGCGGGACAGGATCCTCCTACGAGCAGTACTTC
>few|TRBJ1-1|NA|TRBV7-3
CASSRQANTEAFF
TGTGCCAGCAGCCGACAGGCGAACACTGAAGCTTTCTTT
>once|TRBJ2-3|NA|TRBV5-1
CASSLDGPYTDTQYF
TGCGCCAGCAGCTTGGACGGTCCTTACACAGATACGCAGTATTTT
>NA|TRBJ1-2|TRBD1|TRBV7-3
CASSPSQGASGYTF
TGTGCCAGCAGCCCGTCCCAGGGGGCGAGTGGCTACACCTTC
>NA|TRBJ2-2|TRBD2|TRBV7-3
CASSLTGTSGTGELFF
TGTGCCAGCAGCTTAACCGGGACTAGCGGAACCGGGGAGCTGTTTTTT
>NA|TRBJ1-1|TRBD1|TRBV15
CATSDYRGGTGVAFF
TGTGCCACCAGCGATTACCGCGGAGGGACAGGGGTAGCTTTCTTT
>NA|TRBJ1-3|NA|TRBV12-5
CASGLVLSGSGNTIYF
TGTGCTAGTGGTTTGGTACTGTCAGGCTCTGGAAACACCATATATTTT
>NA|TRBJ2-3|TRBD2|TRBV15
CATSPGLASTDTQYF
TGTGCCACCAGCCCGGGACTAGCGTCCACAGATACGCAGTATTTT
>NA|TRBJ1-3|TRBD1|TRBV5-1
CASSSTGPDSGNTIYF
TGCGCCAGCAGCTCGACAGGGCCCGATTCCGGAAACACCATATATTTT
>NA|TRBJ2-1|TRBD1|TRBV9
CASSETGGDYNEQFF
TGTGCCAGCAGCGAGACAGGGGGAGACTACAATGAGCAGTTCTTC
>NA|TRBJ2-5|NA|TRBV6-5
CASSRDSLRETQYF
TGTGCCAGCAGCCGCGACAGTCTGAGGGAGACCCAGTACTTC
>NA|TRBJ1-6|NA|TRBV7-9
CASSLVGDNSPLHF
TGTGCCAGCAGCTTAGTAGGGGATAATTCACCCCTCCACTTT
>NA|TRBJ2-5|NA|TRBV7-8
CAGAWGLGGETQYF
TGTGCGGGTGCTTGGGGGCTGGGAGGGGAGACCCAGTACTTC